A single sample is the source of the 16 T cell receptor beta chains below, sequenced in a study of pediatric ulcerative colitis. The rectum was sampled with one to two pinch biopsies at colonoscopy. Assay: immunoSEQ multiplex PCR; the TCRdb copy retains only in-frame clones and omits some. The sample contains around 18,000 clones, just under 75% of which appear only once. Specimen: gut tissue. The receptors come from a boy under 18 with moderate ulcerative colitis.

The chain has TRBV29-1 and TRBJ1-5; tentatively, D is TRBD1 (6 bases). The V gene's germline CDR1 is SQVTM and CDR2 ANQGSEA. Trimming cost V 6 bases and J 7 bases, with 13 bases left between them. The CDR3 covers 12 residues. The CDR3 nucleotides are TGCAGCGTGGACAGCACGCAACAGCCCCAGCATTTT. The encoded protein is CSVDSTQQPQHF.

This sequence joins TRBV28 and TRBJ1-3, with 7 bases lining up with TRBD1. After removal of 10 bases from V and 4 bases from J, the junction contained 7 bases not matched to a gene. The CDR3 consists of 13 residues. CDR1 is MDHEN and CDR2 is SYDVKM in the germline V gene. DNA for the CDR3: TGTGCCACACTAGGGGGCGTAGGAAACACCATATATTTT. As protein: CATLGGVGNTIYF. Looking up the rest from reference TRBV28 and TRBJ1-3 gives the full variable domain: DVKVTQSSRYLVKRTGEKVFLECVQDMDHENMFWYRQDPGLGLRLIYFSYDVKMKEKGDIPEGYSVSREKKERFSLILESASTNQTSMYLCATLGGVGNTIYFGEGSWLTVV.

The V call is TRBV5-1, the J call TRBJ2-5; TRBD2 aligns across 7 bases. This CDR3 comprises 14 residues. V lost 5 bases and J lost 1; bases outside the gene matches: 5. Looked up from germline, CDR1 is SGHRS and CDR2 is YFSETQ. CDR3 bases: TGCGCCAGCAGTGGGTCGGGGGGCCAAGAGACCCAGTACTTC. This translates into CASSGSGGQETQYF.

J is TRBJ1-2 and V is TRBV11-2; possibly TRBD1 for D (5 bases). The CDR3 sequence is 12 residues long. Germline CDR1 and CDR2: SGHAT and FQNNGV. Trimming stripped 6 bases from V and 3 bases from J, with 8 bases between. The CDR3 loop is CASRGDYYGYTF. The CDR3 nucleotides read TGTGCCAGCAGGGGGGATTACTATGGCTACACCTTC.

The chain joins TRBV5-4 to TRBJ1-3; 8 bases map to TRBD1. Germline assignment: CDR1 SGHNT and CDR2 YYREEE (reference sequence). The CDR3 is 18 residues long. The V segment lost 2 bases and the J segment 0 bases; nucleotides outside the gene matches: 10. The CDR3 coding sequence is TGTGCCAGCAGCTTCGCCGGACAGGGCCTCCCCTCTGGAAACACCATATATTTT. The encoded protein is CASSFAGQGLPSGNTIYF.

V is TRBV5-6 and J is TRBJ2-7, with D tentatively TRBD1 (6 bases). The CDR3 extends over 15 amino acids. CDR1 and CDR2 from the germline V gene are SGHDT and YYEEEE. Trimming shortened V by 4 bases and J by 3 bases, and 17 bases separated the two germline ends. The CDR3 is CASSPPPTGFYEQYF. In DNA form, the CDR3 reads TGTGCCAGCAGCCCCCCCCCGACAGGATTCTACGAGCAGTACTTC.

The chain is built from TRBV18 and TRBJ2-7; tentatively, D is TRBD1 (6 bases). CDR1 and CDR2 from the germline V gene are KGHSH and LQKENI. With 4 bases removed from V and 3 bases from J, the gap between germline ends came to 22 bases. The CDR3 totals 17 residues. Written as DNA, the CDR3 is TGTGCCAGCTCACACAGGATCAACAGGGCTTTGGGCTACGAGCAGTACTTC. Protein: CASSHRINRALGYEQYF.

This chain uses TRBV11-3 with TRBJ2-5; 7 bases line up with TRBD2. The CDR3 is 13 residues long. V lost 5 bases to trimming and J lost 5 bases; unmatched junction nucleotides: 5. The germline V gene encodes CDR1 SGHNT and CDR2 YENEEA. CDR3 loop: CASSRGGGETQYF. DNA of the CDR3: TGTGCCAGCAGCCGCGGGGGAGGGGAGACCCAGTACTTC.

The rearrangement joins TRBV9 to TRBJ2-6; D tentatively reads TRBD1 or TRBD2 (7 bases each). The germline V gene has CDR1 SGDLS and CDR2 YYNGEE. Trimming stripped 4 bases from V and 0 bases from J, with 11 bases between. This CDR3 contains 16 residues. CDR3 residues: CASSSGGGSGANVLTF. DNA of the CDR3: TGTGCCAGCAGCTCAGGGGGGGGCTCTGGGGCCAACGTCCTGACTTTC. Drawing the rest from reference TRBV9 and TRBJ2-6, the complete variable domain is DSGVTQTPKHLITATGQRVTLRCSPRSGDLSVYWYQQSLDQGLQFLIQYYNGEERAKGNILERFSAQQFPDLHSELNLSSLELGDSALYFCASSSGGGSGANVLTFGAGSRLTVL.

The J gene is TRBJ2-3, the V gene TRBV6-1; D gene ambiguous. The CDR3 length is 13 residues. Germline V gene data show CDR1 as MNHNS and CDR2 as SASEGT. Trimming pared 2 bases from V and 2 bases from J, leaving 5 bases between. Here the CDR3 DNA reads TGTGCCAGCAGTGAACTGTACACAGATACGCAGTATTTT. Encoded protein: CASSELYTDTQYF.

This sequence joins TRBV5-4 and TRBJ1-1; D is ambiguous. Germline-derived CDR1 and CDR2 are SGHNT and YYREEE (reference sequence). CDR3 length: 14 amino acids. V shed 4 bases and J shed 0 bases, with 10 bases lying between them. Here the CDR3 reads CASSPGSLNTEAFF. CDR3 DNA: TGTGCCAGCAGCCCCGGGTCCCTGAACACTGAAGCTTTCTTT.

The genes are TRBV4-1 and TRBJ1-1; D remains ambiguous. This CDR3 is 12 amino acids long. Trimming took off 1 base at V and 4 bases at J, with 4 bases between the two ends. Germline CDR1 MGHRA, CDR2 YSYEKL. The chain's CDR3 is CASSQVATEAFF. The CDR3 DNA follows: TGCGCCAGCAGCCAAGTTGCCACTGAAGCTTTCTTT.

This chain uses TRBV9 with TRBJ1-4, with TRBD1 matching over 9 bases. CDR1 and CDR2 from the germline V gene are SGDLS and YYNGEE. The V and J ends lost 4 bases and 8 bases, in that order; junction bases with no gene match: 9. The CDR3 has 15 amino acids. For the CDR3, the DNA is TGTGCCAGCAGCTTACAGGGGGCGAAGGGGGAAAAACTGTTTTTT. Protein: CASSLQGAKGEKLFF.

This chain uses TRBV30 with TRBJ2-3; D not certain. CDR1 and CDR2 (germline): GTSNPN, SVGIG (reference sequence). V lost 4 bases to trimming and J lost 0 bases, with 5 bases between them. The CDR3 sequence is 12 residues long. CDR3 nucleotides: TGTGCCTGGACAGTTAGCACAGATACGCAGTATTTT. This encodes CAWTVSTDTQYF.

The chain joins TRBV30 to TRBJ1-1; D not resolved. Deletions cut 3 bases from V and 0 bases from J, with 11 bases between. The CDR3 has 14 residues. Germline V gives CDR1 GTSNPN, CDR2 SVGIG (reference sequence). The CDR3 region is CAWSGAIMNTEAFF. For the CDR3, the DNA is TGTGCCTGGAGCGGAGCGATAATGAACACTGAAGCTTTCTTT. Complete variable domain (other parts from reference TRBV30 and TRBJ1-1): SQTIHQWPATLVQPVGSPLSLECTVEGTSNPNLYWYRQAAGRGLQLLFYSVGIGQISSEVPQNLSASRPQDRQFILSSKKLLLSDSGFYLCAWSGAIMNTEAFFGQGTRLTVV.

V usage is TRBV15 and J usage is TRBJ2-7, with 12 positions matching TRBD2. The trim removed 0 bases at V and 4 bases at J, leaving 4 bases unmatched. This CDR3 has 16 residues. Per the germline V gene, CDR1 is LNHNV and CDR2 is YYDKDF (reference sequence). DNA for the CDR3: TGTGCCACCAGCAGAGATCGGACTAGCGGGATTTACGAGCAGTACTTC. Amino acids: CATSRDRTSGIYEQYF.